These T cell receptor beta chains were read from a single sample in a study of cytomegalovirus exposure and HLA in healthy donors. Sequenced by immunoSEQ multiplex PCR; TCRdb stores in-frame clones only, minus some. The sample lists 150,000 to 200,000 clones, about four fifths occurring once. Sample: PBMCs. The source of these receptors is a woman between 18 and 29 years old in good health and CMV-seronegative. CDR3s include the opening cysteine and the closing phenylalanine or tryptophan. D genes are given only for firm matches. The size field is filled for only some rows; it gives once, few, many or a size class.

length	size	V	J	D	CDR3	DNA
11	.	TRBV20-1	TRBJ1-2	.	CSAERHYGYTF	TGCAGTGCGGAGCGACACTATGGCTACACCTTC
14	.	TRBV29-1	TRBJ1-2	.	CSTYLQGRNYGYTF	TGCAGCACTTACCTCCAGGGGCGCAACTATGGCTACACCTTC
16	.	TRBV25-1	TRBJ1-2	TRBD1	CASRGAVDFRQGGYTF	TGTGCCAGCAGGGGGGCCGTGGACTTCCGACAGGGTGGCTACACCTTC
15	.	TRBV9	TRBJ2-2	.	CASSVVSGNTGELFF	TGTGCCAGCAGCGTAGTTTCAGGGAACACCGGGGAGCTGTTTTTT
17	.	TRBV9	TRBJ2-5	.	CASSVDWGTGVRETQYF	TGTGCCAGCAGCGTAGATTGGGGGACGGGGGTCCGGGAGACCCAGTACTTC
16	.	TRBV7-9	TRBJ2-7	.	CASSLNQGLKSYEQYF	TGTGCCAGCAGCTTAAACCAGGGGCTCAAGTCCTACGAGCAGTACTTC
15	.	TRBV4-3	TRBJ2-7	.	CASSQDRGGAYEQYF	TGCGCCAGCAGCCAAGATCGTGGAGGGGCCTACGAGCAGTACTTC
13	.	TRBV25-1	TRBJ1-4	.	CASSVNTNEKLFF	TGTGCCAGCAGTGTTAATACTAATGAAAAACTGTTTTTT
18	.	TRBV5-4	TRBJ2-5	TRBD2	CASSFGLAGEKRQETQYF	TGTGCCAGCAGCTTCGGACTAGCGGGAGAAAAACGACAAGAGACCCAGTACTTC
17	once	TRBV28	TRBJ2-7	TRBD2	CASSLRTSGNWDYEQYF	TGTGCCAGCAGTTTACGGACTAGCGGGAACTGGGATTACGAGCAGTACTTC
13	.	TRBV10-3	TRBJ2-5	.	CAISSPPVETQYF	TGTGCCATCTCGTCTCCTCCGGTAGAGACCCAGTACTTC
12	few	TRBV7-2	TRBJ2-5	TRBD2	CASSPAGETQYF	TGTGCCAGCAGCCCAGCGGGGGAGACCCAGTACTTC
19	.	TRBV13	TRBJ2-1	TRBD2	CASSLGPGTSGRTNNEQFF	TGTGCCAGCAGCTTAGGCCCCGGGACTAGCGGGAGAACCAACAATGAGCAGTTCTTC
16	.	TRBV10-2	TRBJ2-3	TRBD2	CASRAGVRGSTDTQYF	TGCGCCAGCAGGGCGGGGGTACGCGGTAGCACAGATACGCAGTATTTT
15	.	TRBV7-9	TRBJ2-1	TRBD1	CASSPGPGQGNEQFF	TGTGCCAGCAGCCCCGGACCGGGACAGGGTAATGAGCAGTTCTTC
15	.	TRBV9	TRBJ1-2	.	CASSARQGGPIGYTF	TGTGCCAGCAGCGCTCGACAAGGAGGCCCTATCGGCTACACCTTC
14	.	TRBV7-2	TRBJ2-3	.	CASRVVGSEDTQYF	TGTGCCAGCCGGGTCGTTGGGAGTGAAGATACGCAGTATTTT
16	.	TRBV11-2	TRBJ2-2	TRBD2	CASSFDIAGRTGELFF	TGTGCCAGCAGCTTCGATATAGCGGGACGAACCGGGGAGCTGTTTTTT
14	.	TRBV7-9	TRBJ2-2	TRBD2	CAGSAGANTGELFF	TGTGCCGGGTCAGCGGGAGCGAACACCGGGGAGCTGTTTTTT
13	.	TRBV28	TRBJ1-1	.	CASSSWDTTEAFF	TGTGCCAGCAGTTCCTGGGACACTACTGAAGCTTTCTTT
11	.	TRBV29-1	TRBJ1-2	.	CSVEPRYGYTF	TGCAGCGTTGAGCCGCGCTATGGCTACACCTTC
15	.	TRBV7-9	TRBJ1-4	.	CSSSSNSGRGEKLFF	TGTTCCAGCAGCTCAAACTCCGGTCGTGGTGAAAAACTGTTTTTT
15	.	TRBV6-5	TRBJ2-7	.	CASSSGVPITYEQYF	TGTGCCAGCAGTTCAGGGGTCCCCATTACCTACGAGCAGTACTTC
18	.	TRBV4-3	TRBJ1-5	.	CASSQDLSGTGDYQPQHF	TGCGCCAGCAGCCAAGATCTATCGGGAACGGGAGATTATCAGCCCCAGCATTTT
12	.	TRBV28	TRBJ1-6	.	CASSTGNSPLHF	TGTGCCAGCAGTACGGGAAATTCACCCCTCCACTTT
11	once	TRBV20-1	TRBJ2-7	.	CSASEEYEQYF	TGCAGTGCTAGCGAGGAGTACGAGCAGTACTTC
17	.	TRBV5-1	TRBJ2-5	.	CASSSLPLRTAEETQYF	TGCGCCAGCAGCTCTCTTCCTCTAAGGACAGCAGAAGAGACCCAGTACTTC
12	few	TRBV18	TRBJ1-1	TRBD1	CASSPDRADAFF	TGTGCCAGCTCCCCGGACAGGGCGGACGCTTTCTTT
16	.	TRBV27	TRBJ2-1	TRBD2	CASSSYRREGRDEQFF	TGTGCCAGCAGCTCCTACAGGCGGGAGGGCCGCGATGAGCAGTTCTTC
14	.	TRBV2	TRBJ2-7	.	CASSVQGNHYEQYF	TGTGCCAGCAGTGTACAGGGTAACCACTACGAGCAGTACTTC
14	once	TRBV10-3	TRBJ2-3	TRBD1	CAIRGQGGTDTQYF	TGTGCCATCAGGGGACAGGGGGGCACAGATACGCAGTATTTT
16	few	TRBV5-4	TRBJ2-3	.	CASSLPLREDTDTQYF	TGTGCCAGCAGCTTACCTTTGAGGGAGGACACAGATACGCAGTATTTT
14	.	TRBV19	TRBJ1-5	.	CASSLWREDQPQHF	TGTGCCAGTAGTTTATGGAGGGAGGATCAGCCCCAGCATTTT
15	once	TRBV28	TRBJ1-1	.	CATVGGGSENTEAFF	TGTGCCACCGTGGGGGGAGGTAGTGAGAACACTGAAGCTTTCTTT
16	.	TRBV19	TRBJ2-1	TRBD2	CASSISGTFSYNEQFF	TGTGCCAGTAGTATTAGCGGGACCTTTTCCTACAATGAGCAGTTCTTC
13	.	TRBV7-8	TRBJ2-5	.	CASSVIAQETQYF	TGTGCCAGCAGCGTAATAGCCCAAGAGACCCAGTACTTC
16	few	TRBV28	TRBJ1-1	.	CASSLMAPSGNTEAFF	TGTGCCAGCAGTTTAATGGCCCCCTCGGGGAACACTGAAGCTTTCTTT
11	.	TRBV20-1	TRBJ2-7	.	CSAAAPSERYF	TGCAGTGCTGCCGCCCCCTCGGAGCGTTACTTC
15	.	TRBV30	TRBJ1-1	TRBD1	CAWSGFGQGYTEAFF	TGTGCCTGGAGTGGGTTTGGACAGGGGTACACTGAAGCTTTCTTT
13	few	TRBV2	TRBJ1-4	.	CASSDRSNEKLFF	TGTGCCAGCAGCGACAGATCTAATGAAAAACTGTTTTTT
14	once	TRBV11-3	TRBJ2-5	.	CASRQFGAEETQYF	TGTGCCAGCAGACAGTTTGGGGCAGAGGAGACCCAGTACTTC
14	.	TRBV10-1	TRBJ2-2	TRBD2	CASSPSGELGELFF	TGCGCCAGCAGTCCTAGCGGGGAGCTAGGGGAGCTGTTTTTT
15	.	TRBV15	TRBJ1-3	.	CATSRDRSPGNTIYF	TGTGCCACCAGCAGAGATCGATCTCCCGGGAACACCATATATTTT
17	.	TRBV9	TRBJ2-3	TRBD2	CASSVGLAGSNTDTQYF	TGTGCCAGCAGCGTGGGCCTAGCGGGGTCGAACACAGATACGCAGTATTTT
18	.	TRBV15	TRBJ2-5	TRBD2	CATSSANVAGGPKETQYF	TGTGCCACCAGCAGTGCCAACGTAGCGGGAGGCCCTAAAGAGACCCAGTACTTC
13	.	TRBV28	TRBJ1-2	TRBD1	CASSLTGGYGYTF	TGTGCCAGCAGTTTGACAGGGGGGTATGGCTACACCTTC
13	.	TRBV29-1	TRBJ1-1	.	CSVTADIPAEAFF	TGCAGCGTTACCGCTGACATTCCAGCTGAAGCTTTCTTT
16	.	TRBV7-6	TRBJ2-3	TRBD2	CASSLEAGGPIDTQYF	TGTGCCAGCAGCTTAGAAGCGGGAGGGCCGATAGATACGCAGTATTTT
16	.	TRBV6-6	TRBJ2-3	.	CASSYSVGRSTDTQYF	TGTGCCAGCAGTTACTCTGTTGGCAGGAGCACAGATACGCAGTATTTT
13	.	TRBV5-6	TRBJ1-3	.	CASSLQSGNTIYF	TGTGCCAGCAGCTTACAGAGTGGAAACACCATATATTTT
16	.	TRBV10-2	TRBJ1-2	TRBD1	CASSPGGAWDNYGYTF	TGCGCCAGCAGTCCAGGGGGCGCTTGGGACAACTATGGCTACACCTTC
16	.	TRBV19	TRBJ2-1	TRBD2	CASSMSSGTPYNEQFF	TGTGCCAGTAGTATGAGTAGCGGGACCCCCTACAATGAGCAGTTCTTC
17	few	TRBV4-3	TRBJ1-4	.	CASSQEYRTETNEKLFF	TGCGCCAGCAGCCAGGAATACCGGACAGAGACTAATGAAAAACTGTTTTTT
14	.	TRBV7-9	TRBJ2-1	TRBD1	CASSSTDRANEQFF	TGTGCCAGCAGCTCTACCGACAGGGCCAATGAGCAGTTCTTC
16	few	TRBV30	TRBJ1-5	TRBD1	CAWSGGTGGSDQPQHF	TGTGCCTGGAGTGGGGGGACAGGGGGAAGCGATCAGCCCCAGCATTTT
16	few	TRBV27	TRBJ1-5	.	CASSPLAGGSNQPQHF	TGTGCCAGCAGTCCCCTGGCCGGGGGTAGCAATCAGCCCCAGCATTTT
13	.	TRBV6-1	TRBJ1-1	.	CASSELGETEAFF	TGTGCCAGCAGTGAATTGGGAGAGACTGAAGCTTTCTTT
14	.	TRBV10-3	TRBJ1-2	TRBD1	CATRTGETNYGYTF	TGTGCCACGAGGACAGGAGAAACTAACTATGGCTACACCTTC
15	.	TRBV9	TRBJ1-1	TRBD1	CASSEDRGSYTEAFF	TGTGCCAGCAGCGAGGACAGGGGGTCGTACACTGAAGCTTTCTTT